This T cell receptor beta chain stems from a study of blood T cell repertoires in COVID-19. Overall study: Samples of COVID-19 (acute and convalescent) were obtained from the United States, Italy and Spain. In each case, the material was cDNA or gDNA derived from T cells, B-cell-depleted T cells, or PBMCs.

In the original workflow: Reference gene primer amplification in the assay estimated nucleated cell counts. The table came from immunoSEQ multiplex PCR; TCRdb's copy has only in-frame clones and leaves some out. From that table come the V and J calls and clone size; the DNA was used to work out D and trimming. The profile covers approximately 190,000 clones, with around 80% appearing a single time and 6.5% to 8.5% taken by the ten largest. Unmatched junction bases numbered 11, after V lost 1 base and J lost 7 bases. The germline CDR1 and CDR2 sequences are LGHDT and YNNKEL (reference sequence). The CDR3 is 16 residues long.

The material sequenced was peripheral blood. This clonotype was obtained from a human donor with acute or convalescent COVID-19. The donor label of this sample is uncertain. This chain joins TRBV3-1 (or the pseudogene TRBV3-2) and TRBJ2-7; 9 bases are a match to TRBD2. The CDR3 protein is CASSQAGRGRAEEQYF. In DNA, the CDR3 is TGTGCCAGCAGCCAAGCCGGCCGCGGGAGGGCGGAGGAGCAGTACTTC.